This record concerns one T cell receptor (beta chain) sequence. This entry belongs to a study of T cells in Graves' hyperthyroidism and ophthalmopathy. CDR1 is SGHTA and CDR2 is FQGTGA in the germline V gene. J lost 5 bases, V lost 5 bases, and 15 bases had no gene match. This CDR3 has 19 residues. Amplification of TCR beta CDR3 regions was performed using RNA transcripts as template. First-round RT-PCR with HTBI primers amplified the TCR CDR3 region. TCRdb recomputed calls from the multiplex PCR reads with MiXCR, one row per CDR3 protein. The top ten hold 50% of the sample, which has some 210,000 distinct CDR3 sequences, roughly 17% seen once.

This chain uses TRBV7-3 with TRBJ2-2; 12 positions match TRBD2. The receptor was isolated from a man aged 50 to 60 with Graves' hyperthyroidism. Sequencing was carried out using blood. CDR3 sequence (DNA): TGTGCCAGCAGCCTAGGGCTAGCGGGAGGGCCTGGTTGTACCGGGGAGCTGTTTTTT. Protein: CASSLGLAGGPGCTGELFF.